Here is one TCR beta chain with its context. This sample is part of a study of T cells after somatic rescue of genetic block. Profiling relied on immunoSEQ multiplex PCR, and the TCRdb table lists in-frame clones only, not all of them. The data contain about 16,000 clones, 72% of them singletons. The V and J ends lost 4 bases and 3 bases, in that order; junction bases with no gene match: 5. The germline V gene has CDR1 MNHNS and CDR2 SASEGT. The CDR3 runs to 15 residues. This chain links TRBV6-1 with TRBJ2-2, with 7 bases lining up with TRBD1. The receptor was derived from a boy younger than 18. The sample was peripheral blood mononuclear cells (PBMCs). The CDR3 sequence is CASSAPGTDTGELFF. The CDR3 coding sequence is TGTGCCAGCAGTGCACCCGGGACAGACACCGGGGAGCTGTTTTTT.